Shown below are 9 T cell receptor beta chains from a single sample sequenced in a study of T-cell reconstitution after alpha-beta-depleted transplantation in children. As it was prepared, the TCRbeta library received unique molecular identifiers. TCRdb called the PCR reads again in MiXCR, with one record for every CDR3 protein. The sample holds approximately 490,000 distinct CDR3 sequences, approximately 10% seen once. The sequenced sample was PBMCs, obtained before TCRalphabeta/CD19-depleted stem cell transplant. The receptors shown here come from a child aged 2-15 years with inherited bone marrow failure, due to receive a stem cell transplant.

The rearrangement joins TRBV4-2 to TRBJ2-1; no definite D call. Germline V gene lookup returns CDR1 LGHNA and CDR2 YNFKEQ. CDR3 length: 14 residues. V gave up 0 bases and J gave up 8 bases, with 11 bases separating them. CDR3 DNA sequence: TGTGCCAGCAGCCAAGATCTTCGGATCTATGAGCAGTTCTTC. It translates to CASSQDLRIYEQFF.

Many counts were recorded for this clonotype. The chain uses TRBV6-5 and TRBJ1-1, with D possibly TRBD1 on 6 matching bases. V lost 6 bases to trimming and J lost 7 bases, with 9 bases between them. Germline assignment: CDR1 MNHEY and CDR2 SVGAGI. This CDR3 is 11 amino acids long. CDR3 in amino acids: CASSRGDEAFF. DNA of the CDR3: TGTGCCAGCAGCAGGGGCGATGAAGCTTTCTTT.

CDR3 sequence: CASSATSGSSDTQYF. The CDR3, as DNA: TGTGCCAGCAGTGCGACTAGCGGGAGCTCAGATACGCAGTATTTT. The chain recombines TRBV6-1 with TRBJ2-3, with TRBD2 matching 12 bases. The CDR3 consists of 15 residues. Trimming cost V 4 bases and J 4 bases; bases outside gene matches: 3. Germline assignment: CDR1 MNHNS and CDR2 SASEGT.

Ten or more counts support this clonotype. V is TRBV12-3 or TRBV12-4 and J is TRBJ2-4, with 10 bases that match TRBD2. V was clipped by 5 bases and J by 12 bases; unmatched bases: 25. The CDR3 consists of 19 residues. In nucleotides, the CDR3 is TGTGCCAGCAGTCAAGGGGGGATGAAGCGGGAGGGCCCATTTGGAGGTCAGTACTTC. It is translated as CASSQGGMKREGPFGGQYF.

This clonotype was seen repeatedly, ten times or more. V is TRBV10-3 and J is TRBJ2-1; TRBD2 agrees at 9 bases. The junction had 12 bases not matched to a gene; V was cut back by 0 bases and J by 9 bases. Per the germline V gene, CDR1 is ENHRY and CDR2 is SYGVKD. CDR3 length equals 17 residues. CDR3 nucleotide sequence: TGTGCCATCAGTGAGTCGAAGGGGTCTAGCGGGACGGGTGAGCAGTTCTTC. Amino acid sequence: CAISESKGSSGTGEQFF.

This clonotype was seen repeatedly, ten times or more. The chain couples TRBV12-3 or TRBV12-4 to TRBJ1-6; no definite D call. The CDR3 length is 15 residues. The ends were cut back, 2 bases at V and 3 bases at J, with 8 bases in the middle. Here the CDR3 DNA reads TGTGCCAGCAGTTTATGGCCAGACTATAATTCACCCCTCCACTTT. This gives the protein CASSLWPDYNSPLHF.

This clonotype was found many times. CDR3 residues: CASSPVAGGLDTQYF. DNA of the CDR3: TGCGCCAGCAGCCCCGTAGCGGGAGGGCTAGATACGCAGTATTTT. The V gene is TRBV5-1, the J gene TRBJ2-3; TRBD2 matches 11 bases. V was clipped by 4 bases and J by 5 bases; unmatched bases: 6. CDR1 SGHRS and CDR2 YFSETQ come from the germline V gene. This CDR3 has 15 residues.

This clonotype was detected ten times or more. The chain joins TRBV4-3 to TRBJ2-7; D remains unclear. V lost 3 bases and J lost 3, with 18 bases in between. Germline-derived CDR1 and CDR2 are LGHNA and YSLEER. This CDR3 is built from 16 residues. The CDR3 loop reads CASSQARTILGYEQYF. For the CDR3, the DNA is TGCGCCAGCAGCCAGGCTCGGACCATCCTCGGCTACGAGCAGTACTTC.

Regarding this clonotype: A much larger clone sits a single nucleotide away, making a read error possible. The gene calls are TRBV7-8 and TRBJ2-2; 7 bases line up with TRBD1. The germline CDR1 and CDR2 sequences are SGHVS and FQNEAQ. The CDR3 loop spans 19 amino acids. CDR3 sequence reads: CTSSLAGTAFPRNTGELFF. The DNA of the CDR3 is TGTACCAGCAGCTTAGCCGGGACAGCCTTTCCCCGTAACACCGGGGAGCTGTTTTTT.